The clone carrying this T cell receptor beta chain was detected many times. Its cognate antigen is unknown. Trimming shortened V by 3 bases and J by 7 bases, and 7 bases separated the two germline ends. There are 12 residues in the CDR3. CDR1 KGHSH and CDR2 LQKENI come from the germline V gene. The data were produced by immunoSEQ multiplex PCR, yet TCRdb's version contains in-frame clones alone and is incomplete. Found here are 100,000 or so clones, approximately 86% of them singletons; the top ten hold approximately 4%. The sample comes from a study of cytomegalovirus exposure and HLA in healthy donors. Regarding the study as a whole: In vitro, three CMV-associated chains proved specific for CMV antigens. Subsequent analysis found a tendency for first-cohort TCR clusters to co-occur within the 100 to 150 validation repertoires.

This clonotype was obtained from a woman aged 18-29 years in good health and CMV-seropositive. The rearrangement links TRBV18 to TRBJ1-3; D is ambiguous. What was sequenced was PBMCs. In DNA form, the CDR3 reads TGTGCCAGCTCACCCGCGGGGAACACCATATATTTT. Translated, it gives CASSPAGNTIYF.